The 8 T cell receptor beta chains below come from one sample, sequenced in a study of cytomegalovirus exposure and HLA in healthy donors. The assay was immunoSEQ multiplex PCR, and TCRdb's table has in-frame clones only and misses some. This table has 200,000 to 250,000 clones, under 95% appearing once. Sequenced: PBMCs. The receptors here all came from a woman between 18 and 29 years old in good health and CMV-seronegative.

The chain carries TRBV30 and TRBJ2-7; TRBD1 aligns across 9 bases. The trim removed 7 bases at V and 0 bases at J, leaving 4 bases unmatched. The length of the CDR3 is 13 residues. Germline V gene sequence: CDR1 GTSNPN, CDR2 SVGIG (reference sequence). The CDR3 sequence is CASQDRGSYEQYF. The CDR3 DNA follows: TGTGCCTCCCAGGACAGGGGCTCCTACGAGCAGTACTTC.

The rearrangement joins TRBV19 to TRBJ2-7, with 7 bases identical to TRBD2. J was trimmed by 3 bases and V by 3 bases; bases with no gene match: 5. Germline CDR1 reads LNHDA; CDR2 reads SQIVND (reference sequence). This CDR3 spans 14 amino acids. The CDR3 DNA reads as TGTGCCAGTAGTATTAGCGGGCCAGGCTACGAGCAGTACTTC. This translates into CASSISGPGYEQYF.

The CDR3 is CASSLAQGTVYEQYF. For the CDR3, the DNA is TGTGCCAGCAGCTTAGCCCAGGGAACGGTCTACGAGCAGTACTTC. The rearrangement joins TRBV7-9 to TRBJ2-7; weak D call: TRBD1 (5 bases). The CDR3 sequence is 15 residues long. Between the trimmed V and J ends, which lost 0 bases and 3 bases, there was a span of 12 bases. Per germline, CDR1 SEHNR and CDR2 FQNEAQ (reference sequence).

The chain couples TRBV6-1 to TRBJ1-1; 12 bases fit TRBD1. This CDR3 has 15 amino acids. Trimming cost V 4 bases and J 12 bases; bases outside gene matches: 12. Germline V gives CDR1 MNHNS, CDR2 SASEGT. CDR3 DNA: TGTGCCAGCAGTGCGGCCCGGGACAGGGGGCGCTGGCCTTTCTTT. Its protein product is CASSAARDRGRWPFF.

This rearrangement joins TRBV5-1 to TRBJ2-1; the D gene is possibly TRBD2 (5 bases). Trimming pared 3 bases from V and 0 bases from J, leaving 7 bases between. This CDR3 spans 14 amino acids. Germline CDR1 SGHRS, CDR2 YFSETQ. The DNA for the CDR3 is TGCGCCAGCAGCTCGGACTTCTCCTACAATGAGCAGTTCTTC. Its translation is CASSSDFSYNEQFF.

V and J are TRBV19 and TRBJ2-1, with 9 bases that match TRBD2. In germline, CDR1 is LNHDA, CDR2 SQIVND (reference sequence). Losses at the gene ends were 4 bases for V and 0 bases for J; bases not matched to a gene: 1. The CDR3 totals 15 residues. CDR3 bases: TGTGCCAGTAGTACTAGCGGGACCTCCTACAATGAGCAGTTCTTC. It codes for CASSTSGTSYNEQFF.

The gene calls are TRBV5-1 and TRBJ2-3, with a possible D match to TRBD2 (6 bases). The CDR3 length is 15 residues. The V end was cut by 4 bases, the J end by 3 bases, with 15 bases between. Per the germline V gene, CDR1 is SGHRS and CDR2 is YFSETQ. CDR3 DNA sequence: TGCGCCAGCAGCCCGCGGAGGGGAACGACAGATACGCAGTATTTT. Translating gives CASSPRRGTTDTQYF.

The chain uses TRBV29-1 and TRBJ2-1; TRBD2 matches 14 bases. The trim removed 7 bases at V and 15 bases at J, leaving 8 bases unmatched. Germline values: CDR1 SQVTM, CDR2 ANQGSEA. The CDR3 length is 12 residues. The CDR3 bases are TGCAGCGCCCAGACTAGCGGGAGGGTCGGGTTCTTC. It yields the protein CSAQTSGRVGFF.